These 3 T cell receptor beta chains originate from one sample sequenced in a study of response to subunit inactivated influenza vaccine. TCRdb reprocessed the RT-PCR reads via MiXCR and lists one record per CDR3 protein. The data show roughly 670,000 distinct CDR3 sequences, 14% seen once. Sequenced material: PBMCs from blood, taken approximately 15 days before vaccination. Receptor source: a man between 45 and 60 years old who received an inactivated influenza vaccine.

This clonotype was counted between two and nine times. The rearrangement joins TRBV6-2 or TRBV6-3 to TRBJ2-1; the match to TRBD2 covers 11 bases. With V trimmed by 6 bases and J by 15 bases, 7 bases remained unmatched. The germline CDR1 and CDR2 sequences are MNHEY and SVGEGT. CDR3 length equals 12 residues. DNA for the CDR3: TGTGCCAGCAGACAACTAGCGGGAGCACCGTTCTTC. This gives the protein CASRQLAGAPFF.

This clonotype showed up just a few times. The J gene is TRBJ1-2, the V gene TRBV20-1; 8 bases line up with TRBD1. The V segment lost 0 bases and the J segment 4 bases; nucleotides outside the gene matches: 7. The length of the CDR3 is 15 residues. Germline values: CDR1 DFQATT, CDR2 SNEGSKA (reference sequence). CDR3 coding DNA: TGCAGTGCTAGAGAGGGCGGACAGGGTATCTATGGCTACACCTTC. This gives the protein CSAREGGQGIYGYTF.

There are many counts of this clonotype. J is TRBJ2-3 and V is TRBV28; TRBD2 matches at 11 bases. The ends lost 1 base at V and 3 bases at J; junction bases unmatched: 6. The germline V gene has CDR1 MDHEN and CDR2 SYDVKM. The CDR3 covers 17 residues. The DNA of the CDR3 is TGTGCCAGCAGTTTATCACTAGCGGGAGTTCAAACAGATACGCAGTATTTT. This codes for CASSLSLAGVQTDTQYF. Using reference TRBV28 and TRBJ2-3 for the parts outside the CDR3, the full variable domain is DVKVTQSSRYLVKRTGEKVFLECVQDMDHENMFWYRQDPGLGLRLIYFSYDVKMKEKGDIPEGYSVSREKKERFSLILESASTNQTSMYLCASSLSLAGVQTDTQYFGPGTRLTVL.